The clone carrying this T cell receptor beta chain has a handful of counts. CDR1 is SGDLS and CDR2 is YYNGEE in the germline V gene. This CDR3 has 16 residues. J lost 9 bases, V lost 3 bases, and 13 bases had no gene match. This sample is part of a study of cytomegalovirus exposure and HLA in healthy donors. The study ran its PCR with 60 Vbeta and 13 Jbeta primers. Assay used: immunoSEQ multiplex PCR; TCRdb lists only in-frame clones, some missing. The sample lists about 200,000 clones, 76% occurring once. V is TRBV9 and J is TRBJ2-1; 9 bases match TRBD2. The clonotype comes from a man aged 18-30 years in good health and CMV-seronegative. Sequencing input: PBMCs. The CDR3: CASSAYSGSQPGEQFF. The CDR3 DNA sequence: TGTGCCAGCAGCGCTTATAGCGGGAGCCAACCGGGTGAGCAGTTCTTC.